This is a list of T cell receptor beta chains from one sample in a study of blood T cell repertoires in COVID-19. Profiling relied on immunoSEQ multiplex PCR, and the TCRdb table lists in-frame clones only, not all of them. Among 210,000 or so clones listed, approximately 81% were seen once. Sequencing input: peripheral blood. The receptor source for this set is an elderly woman with active or convalescent COVID-19. Both conserved end residues are part of each CDR3. Fields, in order: J gene, clone size, D gene, V gene, CDR3 DNA, CDR3 protein. The D gene is left open where the match is weak. A row's size may be missing; if present it is once, few, many or a size class.

j_call: TRBJ1-4
clone_size: .
d_call: TRBD1
v_call: TRBV6-4
cdr3_nt: TGTGCCAGCAGTCACTCCCCCCCCGACAGGGGGCATGAAAAACTGTTTTTT
cdr3_aa: CASSHSPPDRGHEKLFF

j_call: TRBJ1-5
clone_size: .
d_call: TRBD1
v_call: TRBV4-1
cdr3_nt: TGCGCCAGCAGCCAAGAAACAGGGGATCAGCCCCAGCATTTT
cdr3_aa: CASSQETGDQPQHF

j_call: TRBJ2-3
clone_size: .
d_call: TRBD2
v_call: TRBV5-4
cdr3_nt: TGTGCCAGCAGCTTGGCCGGGACTAGCCGCGGAGATACGCAGTATTTT
cdr3_aa: CASSLAGTSRGDTQYF

j_call: TRBJ1-4
clone_size: .
d_call: TRBD1
v_call: TRBV7-9
cdr3_nt: TGTGCCAGCAGCTTCACCGGGACAGGAAATGAAAAACTGTTTTTT
cdr3_aa: CASSFTGTGNEKLFF

j_call: TRBJ2-5
clone_size: .
d_call: .
v_call: TRBV28
cdr3_nt: TGTGCCAGCGCCGGGCACTCGGGGGAAGAGACCCAGTACTTC
cdr3_aa: CASAGHSGEETQYF

j_call: TRBJ1-1
clone_size: .
d_call: TRBD1
v_call: TRBV7-9
cdr3_nt: TGTGCCAGCAGCCCGGACAGGGTTCGAACTGAAGCTTTCTTT
cdr3_aa: CASSPDRVRTEAFF

j_call: TRBJ2-7
clone_size: .
d_call: TRBD1
v_call: TRBV18
cdr3_nt: TGTGCCAGCTCACCACCGGGGGGACAGGGTTGGCACGAGCAGTACTTC
cdr3_aa: CASSPPGGQGWHEQYF

j_call: TRBJ2-5
clone_size: once
d_call: .
v_call: TRBV24-1
cdr3_nt: TGTGCCACCAGTGATCCGACGGACAGACAAGAGACCCAGTACTTC
cdr3_aa: CATSDPTDRQETQYF

j_call: TRBJ1-1
clone_size: once
d_call: .
v_call: TRBV28
cdr3_nt: TGTGCCAGCAGAACGGGACTCCCAAGTACTGAAGCTTTCTTT
cdr3_aa: CASRTGLPSTEAFF

j_call: TRBJ2-7
clone_size: .
d_call: .
v_call: TRBV6-5
cdr3_nt: TGTGCCAGCAGTTACTCGGCAGTTTCCTACGAGCAGTACTTC
cdr3_aa: CASSYSAVSYEQYF

j_call: TRBJ2-4
clone_size: .
d_call: .
v_call: TRBV28
cdr3_nt: TGTGCCAGCAGCGGGTTCGACAAAAACATTCAGTACTTC
cdr3_aa: CASSGFDKNIQYF

j_call: TRBJ2-5
clone_size: once
d_call: .
v_call: TRBV12-5
cdr3_nt: TGTGCTAGTGGTTTAGGGGCGACCCAGTACTTC
cdr3_aa: CASGLGATQYF

j_call: TRBJ2-3
clone_size: .
d_call: .
v_call: TRBV2
cdr3_nt: TGTGCCAGCACAGGTGGCGGGACAGTAGCCACAGATACGCAGTATTTT
cdr3_aa: CASTGGGTVATDTQYF

j_call: TRBJ2-7
clone_size: .
d_call: TRBD1
v_call: TRBV18
cdr3_nt: TGTGCCAGCTCACCAGTCCCCGGGACAGGGGTCGAGCAGTACTTC
cdr3_aa: CASSPVPGTGVEQYF

j_call: TRBJ1-1
clone_size: .
d_call: .
v_call: TRBV19
cdr3_nt: TGTGCCAGTGCCCCCTGGGGGGGGAACACTGAAGCTTTCTTT
cdr3_aa: CASAPWGGNTEAFF

j_call: TRBJ1-3
clone_size: .
d_call: .
v_call: TRBV28
cdr3_nt: TGTGCCAGCAGCCCGCACACGTTCTCTGGAAACACCATATATTTT
cdr3_aa: CASSPHTFSGNTIYF

j_call: TRBJ2-1
clone_size: many
d_call: .
v_call: TRBV11-1
cdr3_nt: TGTGCCAGCAGCCTCGACACTAGCTCCTACAATGAGCAGTTCTTC
cdr3_aa: CASSLDTSSYNEQFF

j_call: TRBJ1-4
clone_size: .
d_call: TRBD1
v_call: TRBV29-1
cdr3_nt: TGCAGCGTTACCGGGACAGGGAATGAAAAACTGTTTTTT
cdr3_aa: CSVTGTGNEKLFF

j_call: TRBJ1-3
clone_size: .
d_call: .
v_call: TRBV6-5
cdr3_nt: TGTGCCAGCAGTTACTCCCAGGGTTACACCATATATTTT
cdr3_aa: CASSYSQGYTIYF

j_call: TRBJ2-5
clone_size: .
d_call: .
v_call: TRBV7-9
cdr3_nt: TGTGCCAGCAGCTTATCATCCCCGACTCGACCTCGGACCCAGTACTTC
cdr3_aa: CASSLSSPTRPRTQYF

j_call: TRBJ2-4
clone_size: .
d_call: .
v_call: TRBV7-2
cdr3_nt: TGTGCCAGCAGCACTCAGGGGGGACTGACCAAAAACATTCAGTACTTC
cdr3_aa: CASSTQGGLTKNIQYF

j_call: TRBJ1-2
clone_size: .
d_call: .
v_call: TRBV6-5
cdr3_nt: TGTGCCAGCAGCATCTACGCTGACTATGGCTACACCTTC
cdr3_aa: CASSIYADYGYTF

j_call: TRBJ2-5
clone_size: .
d_call: TRBD2
v_call: TRBV4-1
cdr3_nt: TGCGCCAGCAGCCGAGAGACTAGCGGGATGGGAGGAGAGACCCAGTACTTC
cdr3_aa: CASSRETSGMGGETQYF

j_call: TRBJ1-1
clone_size: .
d_call: .
v_call: TRBV15
cdr3_nt: TGTGCCACCAGCCCGCCTACGGGGGGGGTCTCTGAAGCTTTCTTT
cdr3_aa: CATSPPTGGVSEAFF

j_call: TRBJ1-5
clone_size: .
d_call: .
v_call: TRBV10-3
cdr3_nt: TGTGCCATCAGTGAATGGGGGGAGGGCAATCAGCCCCAGCATTTT
cdr3_aa: CAISEWGEGNQPQHF

j_call: TRBJ1-1
clone_size: .
d_call: .
v_call: TRBV28
cdr3_nt: TGTGCCAGCAGACAGGGCTATACTGAAGCTTTCTTT
cdr3_aa: CASRQGYTEAFF

j_call: TRBJ2-5
clone_size: .
d_call: .
v_call: TRBV7-8
cdr3_nt: TGTGCCAGCAAAGGTCAAGGTGGGCTAGCGGAGACCCAGTACTTC
cdr3_aa: CASKGQGGLAETQYF

j_call: TRBJ2-2
clone_size: .
d_call: .
v_call: TRBV11-3
cdr3_nt: TGTGCCAGCAGCTCGGATAGCTCTCACACCGGGGAGCTGTTTTTT
cdr3_aa: CASSSDSSHTGELFF

j_call: TRBJ1-1
clone_size: .
d_call: TRBD1
v_call: TRBV6-2/TRBV6-3
cdr3_nt: TGTGCCAGCAGCGGGACAGTGAACACTGAAGCTTTCTTT
cdr3_aa: CASSGTVNTEAFF

j_call: TRBJ2-1
clone_size: .
d_call: .
v_call: TRBV10-3
cdr3_nt: TGTGCCATCAGTGAGTCCTCGGTCTCCTCGCATGAGCAGTTCTTC
cdr3_aa: CAISESSVSSHEQFF

j_call: TRBJ2-1
clone_size: once
d_call: TRBD2
v_call: TRBV5-1
cdr3_nt: TGCGCCAGCAGCTTGTCCCTAGCGGGAGGAGCCTACAATGAGCAGTTCTTC
cdr3_aa: CASSLSLAGGAYNEQFF

j_call: TRBJ2-7
clone_size: .
d_call: TRBD1
v_call: TRBV19
cdr3_nt: TGTGCCAGTAGTGGGGGATCCGGGACAGGTTCCTACGAGCAGTACTTC
cdr3_aa: CASSGGSGTGSYEQYF

j_call: TRBJ1-1
clone_size: .
d_call: .
v_call: TRBV16
cdr3_nt: TGTGCCAGCAGCCCGGAGCACATGAACACTGAAGCTTTCTTT
cdr3_aa: CASSPEHMNTEAFF

j_call: TRBJ2-1
clone_size: .
d_call: TRBD1
v_call: TRBV11-3
cdr3_nt: TGTGCCAGCAGTCTTGGACAGGGGACTCCCTATTATTCATACAATGAGCAGTTCTTC
cdr3_aa: CASSLGQGTPYYSYNEQFF

j_call: TRBJ2-3
clone_size: .
d_call: .
v_call: TRBV5-1
cdr3_nt: TGCGCCAGCAGCCCCCTGGGACGGGGGAGCACAGATACGCAGTATTTT
cdr3_aa: CASSPLGRGSTDTQYF

j_call: TRBJ2-7
clone_size: .
d_call: TRBD1
v_call: TRBV13
cdr3_nt: TGTGCCAGCAGTTTAAGTCGACAGGGGGACTACGAGCAGTACTTC
cdr3_aa: CASSLSRQGDYEQYF

j_call: TRBJ2-7
clone_size: .
d_call: TRBD1
v_call: TRBV6-5
cdr3_nt: TGTGCCAGCAGTTTAAGGGACAGGGAATACGAGCAGTACTTC
cdr3_aa: CASSLRDREYEQYF